This entry is about one TCR beta chain. What it recognizes is unknown. The cDNA had a unique molecular identifier and a template-switch universal primer site. From the 5' RACE reads, TCRdb called clonotypes with MiXCR, one entry per CDR3 protein. The top ten clones hold 35% to 45% of a sample with about 190,000 distinct CDR3 sequences, around a sixth of them seen once. The CDR3 runs 12 residues. CDR1 SGHDT and CDR2 YYEEEE come from the germline V gene. The V end was cut by 4 bases, the J end by 7 bases, with 12 bases between. These data belong to a study of identical twins. Study outcomes and limitations: Conclusions rested on cross-sectional statistics rather than following the same donors.

The same sample was also studied in work on T cells expressing NK-cell markers. That paper notes: Seropositivity for HCMV was found in most of the eight sequenced donors, with one seronegative. Several experiments confined sorting to alpha-beta TCR T cells with an anti-gamma-delta TCR antibody.

This receptor was taken from a woman aged 18 to 35 in good health. V and J are TRBV5-6 and TRBJ2-7, with D possibly TRBD2 on 5 matching bases. Material: CD8+ T cells sorted from blood. The CDR3 region has the DNA TGTGCCAGCAGCCGAGGGCCATTTGAGCAGTACTTC. The encoded protein is CASSRGPFEQYF.